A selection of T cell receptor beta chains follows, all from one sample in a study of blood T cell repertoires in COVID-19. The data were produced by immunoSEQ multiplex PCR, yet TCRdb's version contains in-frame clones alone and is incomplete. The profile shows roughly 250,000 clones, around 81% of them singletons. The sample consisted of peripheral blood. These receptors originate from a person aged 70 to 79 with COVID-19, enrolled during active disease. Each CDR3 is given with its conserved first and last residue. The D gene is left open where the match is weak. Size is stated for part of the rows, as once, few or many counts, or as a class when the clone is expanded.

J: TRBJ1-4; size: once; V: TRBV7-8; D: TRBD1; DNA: TGTGCCAGCAGCCGGGACAGGGGGGAAAAACTGTTTTTT; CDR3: CASSRDRGEKLFF
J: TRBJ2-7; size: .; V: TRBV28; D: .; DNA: TGTGCCAGCAGCGCCCTAGTCCCACAGTACTTC; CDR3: CASSALVPQYF
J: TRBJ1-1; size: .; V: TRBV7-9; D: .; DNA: TGTGCCAGCAGCTTATTTCAAGTCCGGTCAGGGTGTTGTGGTGAAGCTTTCTTT; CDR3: CASSLFQVRSGCCGEAFF
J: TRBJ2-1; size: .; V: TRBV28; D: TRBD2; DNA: TGTGCCATCAGGCGGGGACTAGCGGGCCCTAATGAGCAGTTCTTC; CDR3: CAIRRGLAGPNEQFF
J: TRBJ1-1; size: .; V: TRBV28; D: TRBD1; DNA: TGTGCCAGCACCAAGACAGGGGGCGGCTCCACTGAAGCTTTCTTT; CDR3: CASTKTGGGSTEAFF
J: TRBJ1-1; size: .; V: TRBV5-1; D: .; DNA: TGCGCCAGCAGCTTGGCGGGCAGGGAGGAGGCTGAAGCTTTCTTT; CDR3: CASSLAGREEAEAFF
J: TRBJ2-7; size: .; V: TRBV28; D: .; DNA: TGTGCCAGCAGTTTATTTGGTGGTAGCGGCTCGTTTTACGAGCAGTACTTC; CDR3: CASSLFGGSGSFYEQYF
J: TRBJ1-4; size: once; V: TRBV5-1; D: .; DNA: TGCGCCAGCAGCTTGGGCCCAGGGGAGTCTGAAAAACTGTTTTTT; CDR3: CASSLGPGESEKLFF
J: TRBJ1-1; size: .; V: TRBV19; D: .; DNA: TGTGCCAGTAGTAGCGGGTTTCAAAACACTGAAGCTTTCTTT; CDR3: CASSSGFQNTEAFF
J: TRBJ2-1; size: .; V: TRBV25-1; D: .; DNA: TGTGCCAGCTTCGGACGGACTTACAATGAGCAGTTCTTC; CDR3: CASFGRTYNEQFF
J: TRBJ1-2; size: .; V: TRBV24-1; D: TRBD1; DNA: TGTGCCACCAGTGATTACAGGGGGCTGGCTGGCTACACCTTC; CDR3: CATSDYRGLAGYTF
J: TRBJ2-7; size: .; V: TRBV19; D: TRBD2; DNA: TGTGCCAGTAGTATATTAGCGGGAGGGAACTCCTACGAGCAGTACTTC; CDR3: CASSILAGGNSYEQYF
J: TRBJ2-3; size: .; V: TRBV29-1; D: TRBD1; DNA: TGCAGCGTTGAACCGGGACAGGCCTACAATACGCAGTATTTT; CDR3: CSVEPGQAYNTQYF
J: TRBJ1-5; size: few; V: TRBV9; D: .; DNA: TGTGCCAGCAGCGTAGGGACAGCCGACAATCAGCCCCAGCATTTT; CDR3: CASSVGTADNQPQHF
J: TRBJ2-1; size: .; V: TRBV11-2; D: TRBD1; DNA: TGTGCCAGCAGCCCCAGGGACAGCCCCAATGAGCAGTTCTTC; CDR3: CASSPRDSPNEQFF
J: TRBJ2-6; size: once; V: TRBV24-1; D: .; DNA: TGTGCCACCAGTGATCCAGGGTCCGGGGCCAACGTCCTGACTTTC; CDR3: CATSDPGSGANVLTF
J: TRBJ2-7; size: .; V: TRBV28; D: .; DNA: TGTGCCAGCAGAGCCGTTCAGGGATACGGCAAGTACGAGCAGTACTTC; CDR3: CASRAVQGYGKYEQYF
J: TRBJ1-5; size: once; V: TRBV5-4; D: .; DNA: TGTGCCAGCAGCATAGCCGGGATACCCAATCAGCCCCAGCATTTT; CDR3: CASSIAGIPNQPQHF
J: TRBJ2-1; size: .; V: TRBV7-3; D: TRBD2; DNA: TGTGCCAGCAGCTTAGTGGCTAGCGGTTCGCAGTTCTTC; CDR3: CASSLVASGSQFF
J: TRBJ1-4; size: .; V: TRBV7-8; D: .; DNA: TGTGCCAGCAGCTTAGCGCCAGGGCTGAGAAAACTGTTTTTT; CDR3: CASSLAPGLRKLFF
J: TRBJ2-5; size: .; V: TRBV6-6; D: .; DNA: TGTGCCAGTACTAGCTGGGAGACCCAGTACTTC; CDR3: CASTSWETQYF
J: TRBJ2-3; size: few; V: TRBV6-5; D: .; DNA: TGTGCCAGCAGCGTAGGACAGATCACAGATACGCAGTATTTT; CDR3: CASSVGQITDTQYF
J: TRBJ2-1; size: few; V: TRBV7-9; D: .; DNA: TGTGCCAGCAGCTTCGCGGGAAATGAGCAGTTCTTC; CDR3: CASSFAGNEQFF
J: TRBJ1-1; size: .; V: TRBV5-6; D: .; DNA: TGTGCCAGCAGCTTGGTATTGGGCGGAGGCACTGAAGCTTTCTTT; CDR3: CASSLVLGGGTEAFF
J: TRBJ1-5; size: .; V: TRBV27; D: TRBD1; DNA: TGTGCCAGCAGGCTGACAGGGGGCGTCCCTCAGCCCCAGCATTTT; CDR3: CASRLTGGVPQPQHF
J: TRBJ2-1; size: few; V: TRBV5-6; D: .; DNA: TGTGCCAGCAGCTTGGACGTGGAGGAGAACTACAATGAGCAGTTCTTC; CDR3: CASSLDVEENYNEQFF
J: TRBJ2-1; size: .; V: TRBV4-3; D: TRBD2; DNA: TGCGCCAGCAGGAAACTAGCGGGAGAAAATGAGCAGTTCTTC; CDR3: CASRKLAGENEQFF
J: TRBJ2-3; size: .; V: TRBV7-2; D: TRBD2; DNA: TGTGCCAGCAGCTTAGCGCCTAGCGGGAGCGGCACAGATACGCAGTATTTT; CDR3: CASSLAPSGSGTDTQYF
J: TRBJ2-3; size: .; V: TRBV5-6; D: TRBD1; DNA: TGTGCCAGCAGCTTGTTGCTGCCAGGGGGCTCAGATACGCAGTATTTT; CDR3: CASSLLLPGGSDTQYF
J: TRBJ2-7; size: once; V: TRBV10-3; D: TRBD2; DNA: TGTGCCATCAGTGAGTCGAAGGCGGGAGTCTCCTACGAGCAGTACTTC; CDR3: CAISESKAGVSYEQYF
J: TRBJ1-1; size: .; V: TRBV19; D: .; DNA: TGTGCCAGTAGCGGGTATACTGAAGCTTTCTTT; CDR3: CASSGYTEAFF
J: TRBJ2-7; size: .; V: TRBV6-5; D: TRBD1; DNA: TGTGCCGGCCAGACAGGGGGCTACGAGCAGTACTTC; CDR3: CAGQTGGYEQYF
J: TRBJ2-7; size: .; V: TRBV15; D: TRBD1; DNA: TGTGCCACCAGCAGAGAAATACAGGGGGCTAGTGAGCAGTACTTC; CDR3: CATSREIQGASEQYF
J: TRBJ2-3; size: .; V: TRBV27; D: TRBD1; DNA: TGTGCCAGCAGGACAGGGAAGAGGGGTCTAGATACGCAGTATTTT; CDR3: CASRTGKRGLDTQYF
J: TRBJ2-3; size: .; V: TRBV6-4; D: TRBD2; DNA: TGTGCCAGCAGTCGAATGGGACTAGCGGGAGGTGGAGATACGCAGTATTTT; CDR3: CASSRMGLAGGGDTQYF
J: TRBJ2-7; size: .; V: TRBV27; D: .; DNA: TGTGCCAGCAGTTTAGAGTCAGTAGCGTCCTACGAGCAGTACTTC; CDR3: CASSLESVASYEQYF
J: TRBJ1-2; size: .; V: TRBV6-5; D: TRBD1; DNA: TGTGCCAGCAGTTACGACAGGGCTCCCTATGGCTACACCTTC; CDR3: CASSYDRAPYGYTF
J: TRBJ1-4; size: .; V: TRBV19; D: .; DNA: TGTGCCAGTAGATCCGGGACATTGAGAGCAACTAATGAAAAACTGTTTTTT; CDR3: CASRSGTLRATNEKLFF
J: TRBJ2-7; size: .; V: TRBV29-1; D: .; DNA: TGCAGCGTGACCCCCTCAGGCTCCTACGAGCAGTACTTC; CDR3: CSVTPSGSYEQYF
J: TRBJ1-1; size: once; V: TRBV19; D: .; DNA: TGTGCCAGTAGTATACTGAGGGACACTGAAGCTTTCTTT; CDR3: CASSILRDTEAFF
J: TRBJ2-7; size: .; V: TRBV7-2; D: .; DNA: TGTGCCAGCAGCTTAAAACACCCCTACGAGCAGTACTTC; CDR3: CASSLKHPYEQYF
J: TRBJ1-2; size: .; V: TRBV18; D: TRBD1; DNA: TGTGCCAGCTCAACAGGGGGCCGCTATGGCTACACCTTC; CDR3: CASSTGGRYGYTF
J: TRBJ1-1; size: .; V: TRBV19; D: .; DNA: TGTGCCAGTAGTTCGGTGGAGGGGAGGAACACTGAAGCTTTCTTT; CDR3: CASSSVEGRNTEAFF
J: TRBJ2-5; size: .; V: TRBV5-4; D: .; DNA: TGTGCCAGCAGCTTCCCAGGGGAAGAGACCCAGTACTTC; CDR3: CASSFPGEETQYF
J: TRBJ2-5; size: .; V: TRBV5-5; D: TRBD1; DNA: TGTGCCAGCAGCTTGAATTCACAGGGGGGCCAAGAGACCCAGTACTTC; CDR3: CASSLNSQGGQETQYF
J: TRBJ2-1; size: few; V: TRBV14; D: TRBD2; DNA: TGTGCCAGCAGCCGACTAGCGGGGGGAGCCTACAATGAGCAGTTCTTC; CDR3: CASSRLAGGAYNEQFF
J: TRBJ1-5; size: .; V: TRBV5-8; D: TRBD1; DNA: TGTGCCAGCAGACGACAGGGAGGCAATCAGCCCCAGCATTTT; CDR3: CASRRQGGNQPQHF
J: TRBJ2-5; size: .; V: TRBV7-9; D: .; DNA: TGTGCCAGCAGTACCCTCAGGGGACGAGAGACCCAGTACTTC; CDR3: CASSTLRGRETQYF
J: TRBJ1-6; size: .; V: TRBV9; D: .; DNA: TGTGCCAGCAGCGTAGCAGGGAAAAATTCACCCCTCCACTTT; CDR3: CASSVAGKNSPLHF
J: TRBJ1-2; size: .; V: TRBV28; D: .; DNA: TGTGCCAGCAGTTTAGGGGGGGCGAACTATGGCTACACCTTC; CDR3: CASSLGGANYGYTF
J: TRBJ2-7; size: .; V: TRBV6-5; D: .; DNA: TGTGCCAGCAGATGGAGAGAGACCTCCTACGAGCAGTACTTC; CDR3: CASRWRETSYEQYF
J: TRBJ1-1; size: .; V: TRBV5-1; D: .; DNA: TGCGCCAGCAGCTTGGGAACACAGATATCGAACACTGAAGCTTTCTTT; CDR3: CASSLGTQISNTEAFF
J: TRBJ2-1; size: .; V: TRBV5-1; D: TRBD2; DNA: TGCGCCAGCAGCCTGCCCCTAGCGGGAGGGGGGAATGAGCAGTTCTTC; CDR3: CASSLPLAGGGNEQFF